Listed below are T cell receptor beta chains from one sample, sequenced in a study of blood T cell repertoires in COVID-19. Measured with immunoSEQ multiplex PCR; TCRdb has only the in-frame clones, and not every one. Counted here are a few hundred thousand clones, approximately 88% occurring once; the ten biggest clones make up 1.5% to 2%. Sequencing input: PBMCs or T cells enriched from blood (not recorded which). The receptors shown here come from a middle-aged woman who had recovered from COVID-19. The conserved cysteine and the conserved F or W are not part of the CDR3 here. The order of the fields is D gene, clone size, J gene, V gene, CDR3 protein. D genes are given only for firm matches. Expanded clones are given a class, and other clones once, few, many or no size at all.

>NA|NA|TRBJ1-2|TRBV19
ASSLRTAQLANYGYT
>NA|NA|TRBJ1-2|TRBV11-2
ASSPRRGYT
>TRBD2|NA|TRBJ2-1|TRBV14
ASSQEAGGYNEQF
>NA|NA|TRBJ1-2|TRBV6-2/TRBV6-3
ASSGGTYGYT
>NA|NA|TRBJ2-2|TRBV5-6
ASSLFLRLNTGELF
>TRBD1|few|TRBJ1-1|TRBV3-1/TRBV3-2
ASSQPGQGTREAF
>TRBD1|NA|TRBJ1-5|TRBV30
AWTPLGTGYNQPQH
>NA|NA|TRBJ1-1|TRBV30
AWSGLERRGAF
>TRBD2|NA|TRBJ2-7|TRBV4-3
ASSQDSGSSYEQY
>TRBD1|NA|TRBJ2-3|TRBV6-4
ASSDSGTGTDTQY
>TRBD1|NA|TRBJ2-5|TRBV7-9
ASSLGDLVGGGETQY
>NA|NA|TRBJ2-7|TRBV7-9
ASSLGRSYEQY
>TRBD1|NA|TRBJ1-1|TRBV2
ASRGQVNTEAF
>NA|NA|TRBJ2-2|TRBV5-1
ASSSSGTSPGELF
>NA|NA|TRBJ1-1|TRBV18
ASSYPGQGQIEAF
>TRBD1|NA|TRBJ2-5|TRBV18
ASSPGQTKETQY
>NA|NA|TRBJ1-2|TRBV7-2
ASSLVADYLDYT
>TRBD1|NA|TRBJ2-5|TRBV19
ATRDRQETQY
>NA|NA|TRBJ2-7|TRBV5-1
ASSSSTARGYEQY
>TRBD1|NA|TRBJ2-7|TRBV7-8
ASSLATGAYSSYEQY
>TRBD1|NA|TRBJ2-5|TRBV19
ASSDRGQETQY
>NA|once|TRBJ1-6|TRBV6-5
ASRYSPGARNSPLH
>TRBD2|NA|TRBJ2-1|TRBV2
ASSVTSGRF
>TRBD1|NA|TRBJ2-2|TRBV10-3
AISGTGGMSGELF
>NA|NA|TRBJ2-1|TRBV6-2/TRBV6-3
ASSYSMGLSNEQF
>NA|NA|TRBJ1-2|TRBV10-2
ASSESRGLANYGYT
>TRBD2|NA|TRBJ2-1|TRBV10-1
ASSEGRAGGDEQF
>NA|NA|TRBJ2-1|TRBV5-1
ASSWTTRASYNEQF
>TRBD2|NA|TRBJ2-7|TRBV7-2
ASSQRTSGRFVQY
>NA|NA|TRBJ1-5|TRBV4-1
ASSRQDDQPQH
>NA|NA|TRBJ1-5|TRBV6-5
ASGWTALQPQH
>NA|few|TRBJ2-4|TRBV12-3/TRBV12-4
ASSFRAGIQY
>TRBD2|NA|TRBJ2-7|TRBV27
ASSLGLVGYEQY
>NA|once|TRBJ2-7|TRBV15
ATSSRGILYEQY
>TRBD2|NA|TRBJ2-7|TRBV9
ASSPGGRGPTYEQY
>TRBD1|NA|TRBJ2-7|TRBV9
ASSVGQGVYEQY
>NA|NA|TRBJ2-2|TRBV24-1
ATSASAGISGELF
>NA|once|TRBJ2-3|TRBV15
ATSRRTDTQY
>TRBD1|NA|TRBJ1-2|TRBV9
ASSVAGTGNYGYT
>TRBD1|NA|TRBJ1-1|TRBV5-4
ASSFGQAEAF